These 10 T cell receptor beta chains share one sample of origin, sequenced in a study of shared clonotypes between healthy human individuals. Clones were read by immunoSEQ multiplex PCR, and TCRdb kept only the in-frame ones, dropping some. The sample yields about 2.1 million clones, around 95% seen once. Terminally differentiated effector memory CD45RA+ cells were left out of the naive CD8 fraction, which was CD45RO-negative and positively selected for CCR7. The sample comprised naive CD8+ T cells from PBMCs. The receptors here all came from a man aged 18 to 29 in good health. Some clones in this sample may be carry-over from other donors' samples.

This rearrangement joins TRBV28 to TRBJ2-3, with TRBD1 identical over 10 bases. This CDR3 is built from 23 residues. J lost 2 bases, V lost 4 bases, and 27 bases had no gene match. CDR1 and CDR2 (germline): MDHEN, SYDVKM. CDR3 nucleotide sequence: TGTGCCAGCAGTTACCCGGCAGTTCTAAGACAGGGGGCGATGGAAGCCACCACAGATACGCAGTATTTT. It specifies CASSYPAVLRQGAMEATTDTQYF.

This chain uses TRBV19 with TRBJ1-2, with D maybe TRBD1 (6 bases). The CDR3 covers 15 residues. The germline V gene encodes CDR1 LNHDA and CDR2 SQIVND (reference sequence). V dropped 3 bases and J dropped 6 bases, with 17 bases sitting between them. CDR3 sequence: CASSIGGPTSDGYTF. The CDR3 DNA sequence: TGTGCCAGTAGTATTGGGGGCCCAACTTCAGATGGCTACACCTTC.

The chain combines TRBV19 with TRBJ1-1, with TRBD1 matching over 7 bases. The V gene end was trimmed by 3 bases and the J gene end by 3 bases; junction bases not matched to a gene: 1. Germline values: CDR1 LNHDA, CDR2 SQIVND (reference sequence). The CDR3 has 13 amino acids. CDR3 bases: TGTGCCAGTAGTATTCAGGGGGACACTGAAGCTTTCTTT. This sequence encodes CASSIQGDTEAFF.

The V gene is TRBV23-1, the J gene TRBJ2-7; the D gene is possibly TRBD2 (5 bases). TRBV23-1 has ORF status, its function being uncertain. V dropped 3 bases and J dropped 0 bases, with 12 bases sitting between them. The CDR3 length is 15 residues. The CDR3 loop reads CASSHSRGSSYEQYF. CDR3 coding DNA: TGCGCCAGCAGTCATTCCAGAGGGAGCTCCTACGAGCAGTACTTC.

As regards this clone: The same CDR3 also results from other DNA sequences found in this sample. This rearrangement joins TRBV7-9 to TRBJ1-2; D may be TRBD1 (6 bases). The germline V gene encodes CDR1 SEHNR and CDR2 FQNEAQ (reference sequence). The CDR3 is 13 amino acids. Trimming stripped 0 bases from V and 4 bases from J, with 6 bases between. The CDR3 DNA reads TGTGCCAGCAGCTTAGCGGACAGCTATGGCTACACCTTC. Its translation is CASSLADSYGYTF.

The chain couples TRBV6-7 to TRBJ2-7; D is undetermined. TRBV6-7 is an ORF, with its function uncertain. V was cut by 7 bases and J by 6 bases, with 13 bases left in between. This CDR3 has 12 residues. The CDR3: CASTTHSAEQYF. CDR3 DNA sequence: TGTGCCAGCACGACGCACTCGGCCGAGCAGTACTTC.

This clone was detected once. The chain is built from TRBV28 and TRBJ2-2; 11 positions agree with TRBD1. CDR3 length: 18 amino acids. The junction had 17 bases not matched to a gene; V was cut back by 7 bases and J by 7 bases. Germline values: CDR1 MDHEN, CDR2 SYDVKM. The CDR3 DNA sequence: TGTGCCAGCACCCTAACCCTGGGACAGGGGGAATATGGCGGGGAGCTGTTTTTT. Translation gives CASTLTLGQGEYGGELFF.

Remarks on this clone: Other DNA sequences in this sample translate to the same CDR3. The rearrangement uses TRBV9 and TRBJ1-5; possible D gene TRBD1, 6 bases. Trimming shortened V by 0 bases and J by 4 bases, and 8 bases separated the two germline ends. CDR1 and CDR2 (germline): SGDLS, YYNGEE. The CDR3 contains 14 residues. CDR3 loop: CASSVGQGNQPQHF. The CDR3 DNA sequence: TGTGCCAGCAGCGTAGGGCAGGGGAATCAGCCCCAGCATTTT.

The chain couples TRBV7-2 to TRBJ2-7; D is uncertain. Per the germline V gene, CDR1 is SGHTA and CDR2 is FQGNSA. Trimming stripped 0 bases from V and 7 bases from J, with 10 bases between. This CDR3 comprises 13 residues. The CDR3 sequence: CASSLAVTGEQYF. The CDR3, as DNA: TGTGCCAGCAGCTTAGCGGTCACCGGGGAGCAGTACTTC.

The CDR3 DNA reads as TGCGCCAGCAGCCCTTCCAACGGATATAGCAATCAGCCCCAGCATTTT. Protein: CASSPSNGYSNQPQHF. The J gene is TRBJ1-5, the V gene TRBV4-1; no reliable D call. Trimming cost V 4 bases and J 0 bases, with 13 bases left between them. Germline CDR1 and CDR2: MGHRA and YSYEKL. CDR3 length: 16 amino acids.